Below, 32 T cell receptor beta chains from the same sample are listed, as sequenced in a study of blood T cell repertoires in COVID-19. The repertoire was sequenced with immunoSEQ multiplex PCR; TCRdb's copy has only in-frame clones and lacks some. The table lists 150,000 to 200,000 clones, over 70% of them singletons. What was sequenced was PBMCs or T cells enriched from blood (not recorded which). Source of these receptors: a man aged 50-60 years who had recovered from COVID-19.

The chain uses TRBV29-1 and TRBJ1-2; D might be TRBD1 (6 bases). The V gene's germline CDR1 is SQVTM and CDR2 ANQGSEA. V lost 6 bases to trimming and J lost 6 bases, with 14 bases between them. This CDR3 has 12 residues. Here the CDR3 reads CSVLTGTHGYTF. The DNA for the CDR3 is TGCAGCGTGCTGACCGGGACACATGGCTACACCTTC.

The sample holds a few counts of this clone. The J gene is TRBJ2-5, the V gene TRBV9; TRBD2 agrees at 8 bases. CDR1 and CDR2 from the germline V gene are SGDLS and YYNGEE. This CDR3 region has 14 residues. Germline trimming cut 0 bases from V and 4 bases from J; bases unmatched to any gene: 2. The CDR3 reads CASSVDLAGETQYF. CDR3 DNA: TGTGCCAGCAGCGTAGATCTAGCGGGAGAGACCCAGTACTTC.

The chain has TRBV19 and TRBJ1-2; D not resolved. This CDR3 spans 13 amino acids. Germline CDR1 is LNHDA and CDR2 is SQIVND (reference sequence). With 8 bases removed from V and 0 bases from J, the gap between germline ends came to 10 bases. CDR3 nucleotide sequence: TGTGCCAGTGGAGGGTCGTCTAACTATGGCTACACCTTC. Its protein is CASGGSSNYGYTF.

The chain is built from TRBV4-1 and TRBJ2-7, with D hard to call. The V end was cut by 5 bases, the J end by 0 bases, with 8 bases between. CDR1 is MGHRA, CDR2 YSYEKL, per germline. The CDR3 runs to 13 residues. The CDR3 spells CASSSYISYEQYF. Here the CDR3 DNA reads TGCGCCAGCAGCTCGTACATCTCCTACGAGCAGTACTTC.

This clone was observed once. V and J are TRBV16 and TRBJ1-4, with 9 bases matching TRBD1. CDR1 KGHSY and CDR2 FQNENV come from the germline V gene. Trimming removed 3 bases from V and 7 bases from J; junction bases left unmatched: 9. This CDR3 is 16 amino acids long. This CDR3 reads CASSHHDRGWSEKLFF. CDR3 bases: TGTGCCAGCAGCCATCATGACAGGGGGTGGAGTGAAAAACTGTTTTTT. Full variable domain (rest looked up from reference TRBV16 and TRBJ1-4): GEEVAQTPKHLVRGEGQKAKLYCAPIKGHSYVFWYQQVLKNEFKFLISFQNENVFDETGMPKERFSAKCLPNSPCSLEIQATKLEDSAVYFCASSHHDRGWSEKLFFGSGTQLSVL.

This rearrangement joins TRBV3-1 (or the pseudogene TRBV3-2) to TRBJ1-6; 7 nucleotides align to TRBD1. After removal of 3 bases from V and 9 bases from J, the junction contained 8 bases not matched to a gene. This CDR3 is built from 15 residues. CDR1 and CDR2 from the germline V gene are LGHDT and YNNKEL (reference sequence). CDR3 amino acids: CASSQGQLRASPLHF. In DNA, the CDR3 is TGTGCCAGCAGCCAGGGACAGCTAAGGGCTTCACCCCTCCACTTT.

V is TRBV7-3 and J is TRBJ2-1, with TRBD2 matching over 9 bases. The germline V gene has CDR1 SGHTA and CDR2 FQGTGA. This CDR3 contains 17 residues. Losses at the gene ends were 4 bases for V and 5 bases for J; bases not matched to a gene: 12. CDR3 residues: CASSSEISGSTDNEQFF. DNA of the CDR3: TGTGCCAGCAGCTCAGAAATTAGCGGGAGTACCGACAATGAGCAGTTCTTC.

On this clone: Germline is not matched at one junction end, which may reflect a read error. J is TRBJ2-7 and V is TRBV7-7, with a possible D match to TRBD1 (6 bases). CDR1 and CDR2 (germline): SSHAT, FNYEAQ (reference sequence). The CDR3 runs to 17 residues. CDR3: CASSPGVASSGTYEQYF. CDR3 in DNA: TGTGCTAGCAGCCCAGGGGTAGCGTCAAGTGGGACCTACGAGCAGTACTTC.

The chain carries TRBV24-1 and TRBJ2-1, with 11 bases that match TRBD2. The junction had 7 bases not matched to a gene; V was cut back by 3 bases and J by 4 bases. The CDR3 loop spans 17 amino acids. Germline V lookup: CDR1 KGHDR, CDR2 SFDVKD. CDR3 amino acids: CATSDPLSGRAYNEQFF. The CDR3 DNA reads TGTGCCACCAGTGATCCACTTAGCGGGAGGGCTTACAATGAGCAGTTCTTC.

The chain is built from TRBV27 and TRBJ2-6; D is undetermined. The germline V and J ends were trimmed by 3 bases and 0 bases, with 6 bases remaining between them. Germline CDR1 reads MNHEY; CDR2 reads SMNVEV (reference sequence). This CDR3 spans 15 amino acids. Here the CDR3 DNA reads TGTGCCAGCAGTTTTATGAGCTCTGGGGCCAACGTCCTGACTTTC. It codes for CASSFMSSGANVLTF. Full variable domain (outside the CDR3, taken from reference TRBV27 and TRBJ2-6): EAQVTQNPRYLITVTGKKLTVTCSQNMNHEYMSWYRQDPGLGLRQIYYSMNVEVTDKGDVPEGYKVSRKEKRNFPLILESPSPNQTSLYFCASSFMSSGANVLTFGAGSRLTVL.

The sample holds a few counts of this clone. The chain links TRBV5-1 to TRBJ1-2; 8 positions match TRBD1. Germline V gene data show CDR1 as SGHRS and CDR2 as YFSETQ. V trimming: 4 bases; J trimming: 7 bases; junction bases outside the gene matches: 6. The CDR3 is made up of 13 amino acids. Here the CDR3 DNA reads TGCGCCAGCAGCATCCGGGACAGGTTTGGCTACACCTTC. Protein product: CASSIRDRFGYTF. Full variable domain (rest looked up from reference TRBV5-1 and TRBJ1-2): KAGVTQTPRYLIKTRGQQVTLSCSPISGHRSVSWYQQTPGQGLQFLFEYFSETQRNKGNFPGRFSGRQFSNSRSEMNVSTLELGDSALYLCASSIRDRFGYTFGSGTRLTVV.

This chain links TRBV18 with TRBJ2-7; D not resolved. Per germline, CDR1 KGHSH and CDR2 LQKENI. This CDR3 is built from 15 residues. With 6 bases removed from V and 0 bases from J, the gap between germline ends came to 15 bases. The CDR3 loop reads CASSPRAASSYEQYF. As DNA, the CDR3 is TGTGCCAGCTCCCCTCGTGCAGCTAGCTCCTACGAGCAGTACTTC. Variable domain in full (rest from reference TRBV18 and TRBJ2-7): NAGVMQNPRHLVRRRGQEARLRCSPMKGHSHVYWYRQLPEEGLKFMVYLQKENIIDESGMPKERFSAEFPKEGPSILRIQQVVRGDSAAYFCASSPRAASSYEQYFGPGTRLTVT.

This clone was counted a few times. The rearrangement links TRBV6-5 to TRBJ2-7; 7 bases map to TRBD1. Germline V gene sequence: CDR1 MNHEY, CDR2 SVGAGI. The V gene end was trimmed by 6 bases and the J gene end by 4 bases; junction bases not matched to a gene: 12. The CDR3 extends over 15 amino acids. The CDR3: CASSHPSTGSYEQYF. CDR3 DNA sequence: TGTGCCAGCAGCCACCCTTCGACAGGGTCTTACGAGCAGTACTTC.

The V call is TRBV3-1 (or the pseudogene TRBV3-2), the J call TRBJ2-3; tentatively, D is TRBD2 (5 bases). The CDR3 length is 15 residues. The V gene lost 3 bases and the J gene lost 0 bases, with 10 bases spanning the gap. CDR1 and CDR2 from the germline V gene are LGHDT and YNNKEL (reference sequence). Written as DNA, the CDR3 is TGTGCCAGCAGCCATACGGGGATTAGCACAGATACGCAGTATTTT. Its translation is CASSHTGISTDTQYF.

This clone has a single count. J is TRBJ2-1 and V is TRBV9, with TRBD2 identical over 7 bases. The CDR3 contains 16 residues. After removal of 0 bases from V and 8 bases from J, the junction contained 11 bases not matched to a gene. Germline values: CDR1 SGDLS, CDR2 YYNGEE. CDR3 sequence (DNA): TGTGCCAGCAGCGTAGAGGCGGGGGATATACAATATGAGCAGTTCTTC. It specifies CASSVEAGDIQYEQFF.

The J gene is TRBJ1-1, the V gene TRBV18, with TRBD1 as a possible D gene (5 bases). The CDR3 sequence is 14 residues long. Germline V gene data show CDR1 as KGHSH and CDR2 as LQKENI. The ends were cut back, 1 base at V and 3 bases at J, with 9 bases in the middle. CDR3 bases: TGTGCCAGCTCACCACGGGCAGGGTACACTGAAGCTTTCTTT. Protein: CASSPRAGYTEAFF.

This clone was detected only once. The chain employs TRBV29-1 and TRBJ2-2; D may be TRBD2 (6 bases). Trimming removed 7 bases from V and 6 bases from J, with 15 bases in between. This CDR3 has 13 residues. The germline gives CDR1 SQVTM, CDR2 ANQGSEA. In DNA form, the CDR3 reads TGCAGCGGGGGGAGGACTGCGGCCGGGGAGCTGTTTTTT. Residues: CSGGRTAAGELFF.

V and J are TRBV19 and TRBJ2-5, with D maybe TRBD2 (6 bases). Germline CDR1 is LNHDA and CDR2 is SQIVND (reference sequence). Trimming pared 5 bases from V and 5 bases from J, leaving 15 bases between. This CDR3 region has 14 residues. CDR3 bases: TGTGCCAGTAGTGATGGTCTGCTAGCGGAGACCCAGTACTTC. Amino acids: CASSDGLLAETQYF.

V is TRBV25-1 and J is TRBJ1-1, with 7 nucleotides matching TRBD1. CDR1 and CDR2 from the germline V gene are MGHDK and SYGVNS. CDR3 length: 14 amino acids. V shed 6 bases, J shed 2 bases, and the junction held 6 bases outside the gene matches. Written as DNA, the CDR3 is TGTGCCAGCAGGGAGAACAGGGGAAACACTGAAGCTTTCTTT. Amino acids: CASRENRGNTEAFF.

This sequence joins TRBV10-2 and TRBJ2-7, with a tentative D call TRBD2 (6 bases). The CDR3 has 11 residues. Germline CDR1 is WSHSY and CDR2 is SAAADI. The germline V and J ends were trimmed by 8 bases and 3 bases, with 8 bases remaining between them. In DNA, the CDR3 is TGCGCCAGCGGGGGGAACTACGAGCAGTACTTC. This gives the protein CASGGNYEQYF.

The chain has TRBV6-1 and TRBJ2-1, with a possible D match to TRBD2 (6 bases). The V end lost 1 base, the J end lost 12 bases, and 10 bases lay between the germline ends. The germline V gene encodes CDR1 MNHNS and CDR2 SASEGT. The CDR3 sequence is 12 residues long. CDR3 bases: TGTGCCAGCAGTGAAGTAGGGACTGGGCAGTTCTTC. Its protein product is CASSEVGTGQFF.

As to this clone: This specimen includes other DNA sequences encoding the same CDR3. The chain is built from TRBV3-1 (or the pseudogene TRBV3-2) and TRBJ2-7; 8 bases fit TRBD1. Germline CDR1 and CDR2: LGHDT and YNNKEL (reference sequence). The CDR3 totals 14 residues. The junction had 2 bases not matched to a gene; V was cut back by 4 bases and J by 0 bases. CDR3: CASSLGQASYEQYF. CDR3 bases: TGTGCCAGCAGCCTGGGACAGGCCTCCTACGAGCAGTACTTC.

The chain has TRBV19 and TRBJ2-3; D remains ambiguous. The CDR3 runs to 14 residues. The V and J ends lost 6 bases and 4 bases respectively, with 14 bases between them. Germline CDR1 LNHDA, CDR2 SQIVND (reference sequence). This CDR3 is CASSPIGRADTQYF. The CDR3 DNA reads TGTGCCAGTAGCCCTATTGGTCGGGCAGATACGCAGTATTTT.

J is TRBJ2-5 and V is TRBV5-1, with D possibly TRBD2 on 6 matching bases. Trimming cost V 4 bases and J 5 bases, with 12 bases left between them. This CDR3 contains 13 residues. Per the germline V gene, CDR1 is SGHRS and CDR2 is YFSETQ. The CDR3 is CASSRGTSETQYF. CDR3 DNA sequence: TGCGCCAGCAGCCGCGGGACGAGTGAGACCCAGTACTTC.

This chain joins TRBV18 and TRBJ2-1; a possible D gene is TRBD2 (6 bases). CDR1 and CDR2 (germline): KGHSH, LQKENI. V dropped 6 bases and J dropped 7 bases, with 16 bases sitting between them. The CDR3 sequence is 14 residues long. The CDR3 loop reads CASSNYGLQNEQFF. The CDR3 DNA reads as TGTGCCAGCTCCAACTATGGACTACAGAATGAGCAGTTCTTC.

V and J are TRBV19 and TRBJ2-2; the D is unclear. V lost 4 bases and J 0 bases, leaving 6 bases between the germline ends. Per the germline V gene, CDR1 is LNHDA and CDR2 is SQIVND (reference sequence). The CDR3 runs to 14 residues. CDR3 amino acids: CASSSGANTGELFF. In nucleotides, the CDR3 is TGTGCCAGTAGTAGCGGAGCGAACACCGGGGAGCTGTTTTTT.

This chain links TRBV9 with TRBJ1-5, with D perhaps TRBD1 (5 bases). The V end lost 0 bases, the J end lost 2 bases, and 12 bases lay between the germline ends. Germline assignment: CDR1 SGDLS and CDR2 YYNGEE. The CDR3 is 16 amino acids. CDR3 DNA sequence: TGTGCCAGCAGCGTAGGCTCAGGGCTGGGCAATCAGCCCCAGCATTTT. Amino acids: CASSVGSGLGNQPQHF. Full variable domain (remainder filled in from reference TRBV9 and TRBJ1-5): DSGVTQTPKHLITATGQRVTLRCSPRSGDLSVYWYQQSLDQGLQFLIQYYNGEERAKGNILERFSAQQFPDLHSELNLSSLELGDSALYFCASSVGSGLGNQPQHFGDGTRLSIL.

This clone was detected once. The chain has TRBV5-1 and TRBJ2-3; D remains ambiguous. The CDR3 totals 13 residues. CDR1 SGHRS and CDR2 YFSETQ come from the germline V gene. V gave up 0 bases and J gave up 0 bases, with 2 bases separating them. The CDR3, as DNA: TGCGCCAGCAGCTTGGCTAGCACAGATACGCAGTATTTT. It encodes CASSLASTDTQYF.

The V call is TRBV7-3, the J call TRBJ2-2; D gene uncertain. The CDR3 consists of 12 residues. V shed 4 bases and J shed 3 bases, with 3 bases lying between them. Germline assignment: CDR1 SGHTA and CDR2 FQGTGA. The CDR3 DNA reads as TGTGCCAGCAGCTCCTACACCGGGGAGCTGTTTTTT. Translated, it gives CASSSYTGELFF. Supplemented by reference TRBV7-3 and TRBJ2-2, the full variable domain reads GAGVSQTPSNKVTEKGKYVELRCDPISGHTALYWYRQSLGQGPEFLIYFQGTGAADDSGLPNDRFFAVRPEGSVSTLKIQRTERGDSAVYLCASSSYTGELFFGEGSRLTVL.

The V and J genes are TRBV28 and TRBJ2-2, with D unresolved. Germline V gene data show CDR1 as MDHEN and CDR2 as SYDVKM. The CDR3 contains 12 residues. V lost 5 bases and J lost 6, with 7 bases in between. CDR3 bases: TGTGCCAGCAGTCTACTCGCCGGGGAGCTGTTTTTT. Protein: CASSLLAGELFF.

The J gene is TRBJ1-5, the V gene TRBV29-1, with 8 positions matching TRBD1. The CDR3 length is 13 residues. V lost 4 bases to trimming and J lost 3 bases; unmatched junction nucleotides: 2. The germline V gene encodes CDR1 SQVTM and CDR2 ANQGSEA. The CDR3 spells CSVVGQVNQPQHF. In DNA, the CDR3 is TGCAGCGTTGTGGGACAGGTCAATCAGCCCCAGCATTTT.

V usage is TRBV19 and J usage is TRBJ1-2, with 8 bases that match TRBD1. The germline gives CDR1 LNHDA, CDR2 SQIVND (reference sequence). The trim removed 10 bases at V and 4 bases at J, leaving 5 bases unmatched. The CDR3 has 12 residues. The CDR3 is CATTRGPYGYTF. DNA of the CDR3: TGTGCCACCACCAGGGGGCCCTATGGCTACACCTTC.